Below, one T cell receptor (beta chain) is given with its context. Antigen: not known. Other DNA sequences within the sample encode an identical CDR3. Naive CD8 populations comprised CD45RO-negative cells positively selected for CCR7, excluding terminally differentiated effector memory CD45RA+ cells. Trimming left V 4 bases short and J 4 bases short, with 11 bases between. This CDR3 spans 13 amino acids. CDR1 and CDR2 (germline): MNHEY, SMNVEV (reference sequence). The data originate from a study of shared clonotypes between healthy human individuals. The protocol was immunoSEQ multiplex PCR, while the TCRdb copy is restricted to in-frame clones and leaves out a portion. The profile shows hundreds of thousands of clones, 96% of them singletons. Study-wide results and limits: Non-shared clonotypes were found to have lower generation probabilities than the clonotypes that were shared by all four of the sorted-subset donors.

V and J are TRBV27 and TRBJ2-7; weak D call: TRBD2 (5 bases). The receptor was derived from a man aged 30 to 39 in good health. The sequenced sample consisted of naive CD8+ T cells sorted from blood. CDR3 amino acids: CASSWGSAYEQYF. CDR3 sequence (DNA): TGTGCCAGCAGTTGGGGTAGCGCGTACGAGCAGTACTTC.